The entry below gives a single TCR beta chain sequence along with its context. Its specificity is not known. This entry belongs to a study of cytomegalovirus exposure and HLA in healthy donors. CDR3 length: 15 residues. Germline-derived CDR1 and CDR2 are SEHNR and FQNEAQ (reference sequence). Between the trimmed V and J ends, which lost 1 base and 0 bases, there was a span of 7 bases. The study, taken as a whole, reports: A later analysis found common viral pathogens apparently linked to several of the most significant clusters. Reported performance of the classifier showed diagnosis of cytomegalovirus status with high specificity and sensitivity.

The PCR had 60 Vbeta and 13 Jbeta primers. Measured with immunoSEQ multiplex PCR; TCRdb has only the in-frame clones, and not every one. The data contain 89,000 or so clones, 65% to 75% of them singletons. The chain combines TRBV7-9 with TRBJ1-3; the D is unclear. The material sequenced was PBMCs. The receptor comes from a man aged 55 to 70 in good health and CMV-seronegative. As DNA, the CDR3 is TGTGCCAGCAGCTTAGATCAGGCCTCTGGAAACACCATATATTTT. Residues: CASSLDQASGNTIYF.